This TCR beta chain was sequenced during a study of T-cell reconstitution after alpha-beta-depleted transplantation in children. The study's findings and limits: Several hundred graft clones that had expanded were reportedly the source of alpha-beta T cells about two months after transplant. Some patients' high day-60 TCRbeta diversity was traced to surviving recipient T cells and thymic progenitors. At one year after transplant, newly produced T cells mostly accounted for T-cell counts and diversity.

CDR3 length equals 16 residues. V gave up 2 bases and J gave up 6 bases, with 17 bases separating them. Germline CDR1 is MDHEN and CDR2 is SYDVKM. As concerns this clonotype: What it binds is not known.

It was with unique molecular identifiers that the TCRbeta library was prepared. TCRdb fed the PCR reads into MiXCR, producing one record per CDR3 protein. The data hold around 100,000 distinct CDR3 sequences, with about 6% observed a single time. The starting material was PBMCs, mostly from graft donor cells, obtained 60 days after TCRalphabeta/CD19-depleted stem cell transplant. The TCR comes from a female patient younger than 10 who had a stem cell transplant for Fanconi anemia, so the T cells may come from the graft donor. The genes are TRBV28 and TRBJ2-1; D is unclear. The CDR3 region is CASSLPGVPPSNEQFF. CDR3 in DNA: TGTGCCAGCAGTTTACCCGGAGTGCCTCCCTCCAATGAGCAGTTCTTC. Full variable domain (outside the CDR3, taken from reference TRBV28 and TRBJ2-1): DVKVTQSSRYLVKRTGEKVFLECVQDMDHENMFWYRQDPGLGLRLIYFSYDVKMKEKGDIPEGYSVSREKKERFSLILESASTNQTSMYLCASSLPGVPPSNEQFFGPGTRLTVL.